This TCR beta chain stems from a study of low-dose radiotherapy and immunotherapy resistance in tumors. Study overall: Every 2 weeks, cohort 1 got 0.5 Gy, reaching 6.5 Gy to the planning target volume. On cycle 1 day 1, patients started four cycles of oral aspirin 300 mg daily.

Time point indicated: after trial treatment. Noted treatment: LDRT plus nivolumab, ipilimumab, low-dose cyclophosphamide and aspirin (RACIN trial). Donors were treated with nivolumab, ipilimumab, aspirin, and low-dose cyclophosphamide and radiotherapy. V gave up 6 bases and J gave up 0 bases, with 17 bases separating them. Germline V CDR1 and CDR2: DFQATT, SNEGSKA (reference sequence). The CDR3 consists of 15 residues. TRAV and TRBV primers primed cDNA for both TCRalpha and TCRbeta. The authors amplified TCRs for 20 to 25 PCR cycles with a constant-region primer and a V-primer adapter. In vitro transcription amplified isolated mRNA. TCRdb recomputed calls from the reads with MiXCR, one row per CDR3 protein. The profile shows under 40,000 distinct CDR3 sequences, roughly 49% of them singletons. This clonotype was counted ten times or more.

The genes are TRBV20-1 and TRBJ1-1; no clear D gene. The sample was PBMCs, taken after low-dose radiotherapy plus immunotherapy. The clonotype originates from a male donor with gallbladder cancer. Here the CDR3 DNA reads TGCAGTGCGGCAGATTCCCAGAGAATGAACACTGAAGCTTTCTTT. Translation gives CSAADSQRMNTEAFF.